The 30 T cell receptor beta chains in this list originate from one sample, sequenced in a study of cytomegalovirus exposure and HLA in healthy donors. 60 Vbeta and 13 Jbeta primers were used in PCR. Clones were read by immunoSEQ multiplex PCR, and TCRdb kept only the in-frame ones, dropping some. Among about 220,000 clones listed, over 65% were seen once. Sample: PBMCs. The receptors here all came from a man younger than 35 in good health and CMV-seronegative.

This chain connects TRBV2 to TRBJ2-7; 11 nucleotides align to TRBD1. Per germline, CDR1 SNHLY and CDR2 FYNNEI. This CDR3 is built from 15 residues. With V trimmed by 4 bases and J by 2 bases, 4 bases remained unmatched. The CDR3 DNA reads as TGTGCCAGCAGTGTGGGACAGGGGGGGACCTACGAGCAGTACTTC. Protein: CASSVGQGGTYEQYF.

The J gene is TRBJ2-2, the V gene TRBV6-5, with D perhaps matching TRBD2 (6 bases). In germline, CDR1 is MNHEY, CDR2 SVGAGI. There are 14 residues in the CDR3. V was pared by 2 bases and J by 4 bases, with 8 bases between. The CDR3 sequence is CASSYQGGTGELFF. The DNA of the CDR3 is TGTGCCAGCAGTTACCAGGGAGGCACCGGGGAGCTGTTTTTT.

The CDR3 sequence: CASSPVGAGPYGYTF. For the CDR3, the DNA is TGTGCCAGCAGTCCGGTGGGGGCGGGCCCCTATGGCTACACCTTC. The chain recombines TRBV28 with TRBJ1-2; D is possibly TRBD1 (6 bases). V lost 5 bases to trimming and J lost 4 bases, with 17 bases between them. Germline CDR1 is MDHEN and CDR2 is SYDVKM. The CDR3 is 15 amino acids.

The chain uses TRBV5-6 and TRBJ2-2, with a tentative D call TRBD1 (6 bases). The V gene lost 2 bases and the J gene lost 6 bases, with 11 bases spanning the gap. Germline CDR1 SGHDT, CDR2 YYEEEE. The CDR3 loop spans 14 amino acids. CDR3 loop: CASSFEQGAGELFF. In nucleotides, the CDR3 is TGTGCCAGCAGCTTCGAACAGGGTGCCGGGGAGCTGTTTTTT.

This sequence joins TRBV9 and TRBJ2-7; 10 nucleotides match TRBD2. CDR3 size: 16 residues. V shed 2 bases, J shed 0 bases, and the junction held 5 bases outside the gene matches. In germline, CDR1 is SGDLS, CDR2 YYNGEE. CDR3 amino acids: CASSVSGLASSYEQYF. The CDR3, as DNA: TGTGCCAGCAGCGTTTCGGGACTAGCGAGCTCCTACGAGCAGTACTTC.

V gene TRBV5-1 combines with J gene TRBJ1-5; 10 bases map to TRBD1. The germline V gene has CDR1 SGHRS and CDR2 YFSETQ. The V and J ends lost 6 bases and 1 base, in that order; junction bases with no gene match: 7. This CDR3 has 16 residues. The chain's CDR3 is CASNGQGEGSNQPQHF. CDR3 bases: TGCGCCAGCAATGGACAGGGGGAAGGAAGCAATCAGCCCCAGCATTTT.

The chain recombines TRBV6-5 with TRBJ2-7; TRBD2 agrees at 9 bases. The germline V gene has CDR1 MNHEY and CDR2 SVGAGI. This CDR3 comprises 15 residues. V was pared by 0 bases and J by 4 bases, with 4 bases of the junction left unmatched. CDR3 coding DNA: TGTGCCAGCAGTTACTCTATCCTAGCGGGATACGAGCAGTACTTC. It is translated as CASSYSILAGYEQYF.

V is TRBV19 and J is TRBJ1-5; TRBD1 agrees at 7 bases. Germline V lookup: CDR1 LNHDA, CDR2 SQIVND (reference sequence). Unmatched junction bases numbered 10, after V lost 3 bases and J lost 5 bases. The CDR3 covers 16 residues. The DNA of the CDR3 is TGTGCCAGTAGTATTTCCCCGGGACAGACCTATCAGCCCCAGCATTTT. Translating gives CASSISPGQTYQPQHF.

The CDR3 here is CASSLDVGVYGYTF. CDR3 nucleotides: TGTGCCAGCAGCTTAGATGTCGGGGTATACGGCTACACCTTC. The rearrangement joins TRBV7-2 to TRBJ1-2; unclear D gene. Per the germline V gene, CDR1 is SGHTA and CDR2 is FQGNSA. The CDR3 consists of 14 residues. V gave up 1 base and J gave up 8 bases, with 14 bases separating them.

With regard to this clone: Within the sample, other DNA sequences also encode this same CDR3. The CDR3: CASSPSPGPRKLFF. CDR3 nucleotide sequence: TGTGCCAGCAGCCCCTCTCCAGGGCCAAGAAAACTGTTTTTT. This chain joins TRBV14 and TRBJ1-4; tentative D call: TRBD1 (5 bases). Trimming shortened V by 4 bases and J by 10 bases, and 16 bases separated the two germline ends. From germline, CDR1 is SGHDN and CDR2 FVKESK. The CDR3 totals 14 residues. The complete variable domain, with remaining parts taken from reference TRBV14 and TRBJ1-4, reads EAGVTQFPSHSVIEKGQTVTLRCDPISGHDNLYWYRRVMGKEIKFLLHFVKESKQDESGMPNNRFLAERTGGTYSTLKVQPAELEDSGVYFCASSPSPGPRKLFFGSGTQLSVL.

The CDR3: CASSQVASGGLHEQFF. As DNA, the CDR3 is TGCGCCAGCAGCCAAGTAGCGAGCGGAGGCTTGCATGAGCAGTTCTTC. This chain links TRBV4-1 with TRBJ2-1; the D gene is possibly TRBD2 (5 bases). V dropped 1 base and J dropped 8 bases, with 18 bases sitting between them. The germline gives CDR1 MGHRA, CDR2 YSYEKL. This CDR3 has 16 amino acids.

The rearrangement links TRBV30 to TRBJ2-7; 11 bases are a match to TRBD2. The CDR3 is made up of 14 amino acids. The J segment lost 0 bases and the V segment lost 6 bases, leaving 4 bases of the junction unmatched. The germline V gene has CDR1 GTSNPN and CDR2 SVGIG (reference sequence). CDR3 in DNA: TGTGCCTGTACTAGCGGGGGCGGCTCCTACGAGCAGTACTTC. Amino acids: CACTSGGGSYEQYF. Filled out from reference TRBV30 and TRBJ2-7, the complete variable domain reads SQTIHQWPATLVQPVGSPLSLECTVEGTSNPNLYWYRQAAGRGLQLLFYSVGIGQISSEVPQNLSASRPQDRQFILSSKKLLLSDSGFYLCACTSGGGSYEQYFGPGTRLTVT.

This clone was counted a few times. One end of the junction is discordant with germline, which a read error may explain. In DNA form, the CDR3 reads TGTTCCAGCAGCTTAAGTGACGCGGGGAGGAACACTGAAGCTTTCTTT. The encoded protein is CSSSLSDAGRNTEAFF. This sequence joins TRBV7-9 and TRBJ1-1; D is undetermined. This CDR3 is 16 amino acids long. The V gene's germline CDR1 is SEHNR and CDR2 FQNEAQ (reference sequence).

The chain links TRBV6-1 to TRBJ2-3; D call uncertain. The germline gives CDR1 MNHNS, CDR2 SASEGT. Trimming took 4 bases from V and 4 from J, leaving 3 bases between them. This CDR3 contains 11 residues. The CDR3 here is CASSVADTQYF. CDR3 in DNA: TGTGCCAGCAGTGTCGCAGATACGCAGTATTTT.

The chain uses TRBV2 and TRBJ2-1, with TRBD1 as a possible D gene (6 bases). Germline V gene sequence: CDR1 SNHLY, CDR2 FYNNEI. The CDR3 extends over 13 amino acids. Trimming left V 6 bases short and J 4 bases short, with 10 bases between. The CDR3 DNA is TGTGCCAGCAGGGGGACATTGTACAATGAGCAGTTCTTC. It specifies CASRGTLYNEQFF. The whole variable domain, filled in from reference TRBV2 and TRBJ2-1, reads EPEVTQTPSHQVTQMGQEVILRCVPISNHLYFYWYRQILGQKVEFLVSFYNNEISEKSEIFDDQFSVERPDGSNFTLKIRSTKLEDSAMYFCASRGTLYNEQFFGPGTRLTVL.

This chain joins TRBV11-2 and TRBJ2-7; 9 bases are a match to TRBD1. The germline V gene has CDR1 SGHAT and CDR2 FQNNGV. V shed 0 bases, J shed 7 bases, and the junction held 7 bases outside the gene matches. This CDR3 has 15 amino acids. This CDR3 reads CASSLDWDRAREQYF. The CDR3 nucleotides read TGTGCCAGCAGCTTAGATTGGGACAGGGCAAGGGAGCAGTACTTC. The entire variable domain, with the rest obtained from reference TRBV11-2 and TRBJ2-7, is as follows: EAGVAQSPRYKIIEKRQSVAFWCNPISGHATLYWYQQILGQGPKLLIQFQNNGVVDDSQLPKDRFSAERLKGVDSTLKIQPAKLEDSAVYLCASSLDWDRAREQYFGPGTRLTVT.

This clone was seen more than once but under ten times. This chain connects TRBV5-1 to TRBJ2-7; 9 bases match TRBD2. V lost 4 bases, J lost 2 bases, and 4 bases stayed unmatched. Germline values: CDR1 SGHRS, CDR2 YFSETQ. The CDR3 totals 14 residues. CDR3 protein: CASSLTSGPYEQYF. CDR3 DNA: TGCGCCAGCAGCCTGACTAGCGGCCCCTACGAGCAGTACTTC.

This clone appeared a few times. V usage is TRBV2 and J usage is TRBJ1-5; D is perhaps TRBD1 (5 bases). Trimming removed 6 bases from V and 1 base from J, with 7 bases in between. The CDR3 is made up of 13 amino acids. Germline lookup yields CDR1 SNHLY and CDR2 FYNNEI. As DNA, the CDR3 is TGTGCCAGCAGGACAGAAAGCAATCAGCCCCAGCATTTT. Translated, it gives CASRTESNQPQHF. Full variable domain (outside the CDR3, taken from reference TRBV2 and TRBJ1-5): EPEVTQTPSHQVTQMGQEVILRCVPISNHLYFYWYRQILGQKVEFLVSFYNNEISEKSEIFDDQFSVERPDGSNFTLKIRSTKLEDSAMYFCASRTESNQPQHFGDGTRLSIL.

The rearrangement joins TRBV20-1 to TRBJ1-2; possibly TRBD1 for D (5 bases). Trimming stripped 2 bases from V and 11 bases from J, with 12 bases between. CDR1 is DFQATT, CDR2 SNEGSKA, per germline (reference sequence). There are 11 residues in the CDR3. The CDR3 coding sequence is TGCAGTGCTAGACAGGGCCGTGGTTACACCTTC. This encodes CSARQGRGYTF.

V usage is TRBV2 and J usage is TRBJ2-7; D is possibly TRBD1 (6 bases). Germline V lookup: CDR1 SNHLY, CDR2 FYNNEI. This CDR3 is 16 amino acids long. V lost 1 base to trimming and J lost 4 bases, with 17 bases between them. As DNA, the CDR3 is TGTGCCAGCAGTGAAGAGAACAGGGCGGGCGTATACGAGCAGTACTTC. Its protein is CASSEENRAGVYEQYF.

The chain links TRBV7-9 to TRBJ1-5; no definite D call. Germline CDR1 reads SEHNR; CDR2 reads FQNEAQ (reference sequence). This CDR3 is 13 amino acids long. V was clipped by 1 base and J by 9 bases, with 10 bases between them. The chain's CDR3 is CASSLGGNGPQHF. CDR3 sequence (DNA): TGTGCCAGCAGCTTAGGAGGGAACGGGCCCCAGCATTTT.

This clone appeared a single time. The chain employs TRBV4-2 and TRBJ2-1; D gene unclear. Germline V lookup: CDR1 LGHNA, CDR2 YNFKEQ. The CDR3 length is 19 residues. Deletions cut 0 bases from V and 0 bases from J, with 18 bases between. CDR3 amino acids: CASSQDYVSPHSSYNEQFF. Here the CDR3 DNA reads TGTGCCAGCAGCCAAGATTACGTGAGCCCCCATAGCTCCTACAATGAGCAGTTCTTC.

This clone was seen only once. CDR3: CARSLGLVPYEQYF. The CDR3 DNA reads TGTGCCAGAAGCCTAGGTTTGGTCCCCTACGAGCAGTACTTC. V gene TRBV5-3 combines with J gene TRBJ2-7; D ambiguous. TRBV5-3 is given ORF status, its function remaining uncertain. The CDR3 has 14 residues. Trimming pared 4 bases from V and 2 bases from J, leaving 13 bases between.

The chain is built from TRBV2 and TRBJ2-3, with 7 bases that match TRBD2. Germline CDR1 SNHLY, CDR2 FYNNEI. V shed 11 bases, J shed 6 bases, and the junction held 17 bases outside the gene matches. This CDR3 spans 15 amino acids. CDR3 loop: CALVVGGGPSDTQYF. DNA for the CDR3: TGTGCCCTAGTGGTCGGGGGAGGGCCCTCGGATACGCAGTATTTT. Variable domain in full (rest from reference TRBV2 and TRBJ2-3): EPEVTQTPSHQVTQMGQEVILRCVPISNHLYFYWYRQILGQKVEFLVSFYNNEISEKSEIFDDQFSVERPDGSNFTLKIRSTKLEDSAMYFCALVVGGGPSDTQYFGPGTRLTVL.

V is TRBV7-9 and J is TRBJ2-5; 7 bases map to TRBD1. With 3 bases clipped from V and 0 bases from J, the junction kept 4 bases outside the gene matches. CDR1 SEHNR and CDR2 FQNEAQ come from the germline V gene (reference sequence). This CDR3 has 15 amino acids. Written as DNA, the CDR3 is TGTGCCAGCAGCTTTGGGGACAGATACCAAGAGACCCAGTACTTC. Translation gives CASSFGDRYQETQYF.

This clone was found a few times. The chain combines TRBV10-1 with TRBJ2-3; TRBD2 matches 10 bases. After removal of 0 bases from V and 0 bases from J, the junction contained 0 bases not matched to a gene. The CDR3 runs 16 residues. CDR1 and CDR2 from the germline V gene are WNHNN and SYGVQD (reference sequence). The CDR3 DNA follows: TGCGCCAGCAGTGAGTCGACTAGCGGGAGCACAGATACGCAGTATTTT. This codes for CASSESTSGSTDTQYF.

This clone has more than one count but fewer than ten. The J gene is TRBJ2-1, the V gene TRBV13; 9 bases are shared with TRBD2. The V and J ends lost 4 bases and 7 bases, in that order; junction bases with no gene match: 11. The CDR3 length is 16 residues. Germline V gene lookup returns CDR1 PRHDT and CDR2 FYEKMQ (reference sequence). This CDR3 reads CASSSLAGGPGNEQFF. For the CDR3, the DNA is TGTGCCAGCAGCTCCCTTGCGGGAGGGCCGGGGAATGAGCAGTTCTTC.

This clone was found a few times. This chain uses TRBV19 with TRBJ2-1, with TRBD2 identical over 11 bases. The trim removed 8 bases at V and 9 bases at J, leaving 6 bases unmatched. CDR1 and CDR2 from the germline V gene are LNHDA and SQIVND (reference sequence). The CDR3 sequence is 13 residues long. The CDR3 DNA reads as TGTGCCAGTGCCCCGCTAGCGGGAGGTGAGCAGTTCTTC. Its protein product is CASAPLAGGEQFF.

A single count supports this clone. This sequence joins TRBV28 and TRBJ1-2, with D unclear. The CDR3 spans 14 residues. CDR1 is MDHEN, CDR2 SYDVKM, per germline. V was shortened by 4 bases and J by 5 bases, with 14 bases between the two germline ends. The CDR3 nucleotides are TGTGCCAGCAGTTCCCCGACAAATGGTTATGGCTACACCTTC. Its protein product is CASSSPTNGYGYTF.

The genes are TRBV2 and TRBJ2-2, with D possibly matching TRBD2 (6 bases). V was cut by 4 bases and J by 6 bases, with 12 bases left in between. Germline V gene lookup returns CDR1 SNHLY and CDR2 FYNNEI. CDR3 length: 14 residues. In DNA, the CDR3 is TGTGCCAGCAGTGGCTACGGGAGAGCCGGGGAGCTGTTTTTT. Translation: CASSGYGRAGELFF.